The rows below give T cell receptor beta chains drawn from one sample of a study of blood T cell repertoires in COVID-19. This table comes from immunoSEQ multiplex PCR, and its TCRdb copy is limited to in-frame clones, with some not included. Of 150,000 to 200,000 clones in the sample, approximately 92% were seen once. The material sequenced was peripheral blood. The source of these receptors is a woman aged 50 to 60 with acute or convalescent COVID-19. Both conserved end residues are part of each CDR3. A D gene is named only where the DNA matches it firmly. The size field is filled for only some rows; it gives once, few, many or a size class.

clone size: NA
V gene: TRBV2
D gene: TRBD1
J gene: TRBJ2-3
CDR3 DNA: TGTGCCAGCGGGGACAGGGGGCTCGGCACAGATACGCAGTATTTT
CDR3 protein: CASGDRGLGTDTQYF

clone size: NA
V gene: TRBV7-6
D gene: TRBD2
J gene: TRBJ2-3
CDR3 DNA: TGTGCCAGCACCCCGCTAGCGGAGTACACAGATACGCAGTATTTT
CDR3 protein: CASTPLAEYTDTQYF

clone size: NA
V gene: TRBV4-2
D gene: NA
J gene: TRBJ2-7
CDR3 DNA: TGTGCCAGCAGCCAAGATTTACAGCTGAGCTCCTACGAGCAGTACTTC
CDR3 protein: CASSQDLQLSSYEQYF

clone size: NA
V gene: TRBV5-1
D gene: NA
J gene: TRBJ1-2
CDR3 DNA: TGCGCCAGCAGCTTGGCCAACGGAGCGGCCTCCTTC
CDR3 protein: CASSLANGAASF

clone size: NA
V gene: TRBV20-1
D gene: NA
J gene: TRBJ1-6
CDR3 DNA: TGCAGTGCTAGTCGTGGGGCAGAAAGTAATTCACCCCTCCACTTT
CDR3 protein: CSASRGAESNSPLHF

clone size: once
V gene: TRBV4-1
D gene: NA
J gene: TRBJ1-1
CDR3 DNA: TGCGCCAGCAGCCAAGACCCGAGACAGTCGGACACTGAAGCTTTCTTT
CDR3 protein: CASSQDPRQSDTEAFF

clone size: NA
V gene: TRBV5-1
D gene: NA
J gene: TRBJ2-5
CDR3 DNA: TGCGCCAGCAGCTCAATGGCCGAAGAGACCCAGTACTTC
CDR3 protein: CASSSMAEETQYF

clone size: NA
V gene: TRBV6-2/TRBV6-3
D gene: NA
J gene: TRBJ2-7
CDR3 DNA: TGTGCCAGCAGTCTTTCCCTCCGTACTGTCCACGAGCAGTACTTC
CDR3 protein: CASSLSLRTVHEQYF

clone size: NA
V gene: TRBV18
D gene: NA
J gene: TRBJ2-4
CDR3 DNA: TGTGCCAGCTCACGCATTAAGGGGGACATTCAGTACTTC
CDR3 protein: CASSRIKGDIQYF

clone size: NA
V gene: TRBV6-5
D gene: TRBD1
J gene: TRBJ2-2
CDR3 DNA: TGTGCCAGCAGCATCGACAGGGGCACCGGGGAGCTGTTTTTT
CDR3 protein: CASSIDRGTGELFF

clone size: NA
V gene: TRBV30
D gene: NA
J gene: TRBJ1-2
CDR3 DNA: TGTGCCTGGAGGGCTAGTGGGTATGGCTACACCTTC
CDR3 protein: CAWRASGYGYTF

clone size: few
V gene: TRBV19
D gene: TRBD1
J gene: TRBJ1-4
CDR3 DNA: TGTGCCAGTAGTACGAGACAGGGCGAACAAATCGGACTGTTTTTT
CDR3 protein: CASSTRQGEQIGLFF

clone size: NA
V gene: TRBV11-2
D gene: NA
J gene: TRBJ2-5
CDR3 DNA: TGTGCCAGCAGCTTAGGCGATTTGGAGACCCAGTACTTC
CDR3 protein: CASSLGDLETQYF

clone size: once
V gene: TRBV19
D gene: TRBD1
J gene: TRBJ2-2
CDR3 DNA: TGTGCCAGTAGTAGACAGGGTACCGGGGAGCTGTTTTTT
CDR3 protein: CASSRQGTGELFF

clone size: NA
V gene: TRBV28
D gene: TRBD2
J gene: TRBJ2-5
CDR3 DNA: TGTGCCAGCAGTCCGACTAGCGGTAACCAAGAGACCCAGTACTTC
CDR3 protein: CASSPTSGNQETQYF

clone size: NA
V gene: TRBV2
D gene: TRBD1
J gene: TRBJ1-1
CDR3 DNA: TGTGCCAGCAGTGAAGGGACAGGGGGCAGCACTGAAGCTTTCTTT
CDR3 protein: CASSEGTGGSTEAFF

clone size: NA
V gene: TRBV19
D gene: NA
J gene: TRBJ2-7
CDR3 DNA: TGTGCCAGTAGTACGGTCGGGACTCTTGGCTACGAGCAGTACTTC
CDR3 protein: CASSTVGTLGYEQYF

clone size: NA
V gene: TRBV27
D gene: NA
J gene: TRBJ2-3
CDR3 DNA: TGTGCCAGCAGTTTCGGGATCAGCACAGATACGCAGTATTTT
CDR3 protein: CASSFGISTDTQYF

clone size: NA
V gene: TRBV5-1
D gene: TRBD1
J gene: TRBJ1-5
CDR3 DNA: TGCGCCAGCAGCGTCACAGGGGTAGAGGATCAGCCCCAGCATTTT
CDR3 protein: CASSVTGVEDQPQHF

clone size: NA
V gene: TRBV7-2
D gene: TRBD1
J gene: TRBJ1-6
CDR3 DNA: TGTGCCAGCAACCTCGACAGGGGCCTAAATTCACCCCTCCACTTT
CDR3 protein: CASNLDRGLNSPLHF

clone size: NA
V gene: TRBV3-1/TRBV3-2
D gene: NA
J gene: TRBJ1-1
CDR3 DNA: TGTGCCAGCAGCCAAGATTGGACAGCGAACACTGAAGCTTTCTTT
CDR3 protein: CASSQDWTANTEAFF

clone size: NA
V gene: TRBV3-1/TRBV3-2
D gene: NA
J gene: TRBJ1-2
CDR3 DNA: TGTGCCAGCAGCCAAACCAGGCTAAACTATGGCTACACCTTC
CDR3 protein: CASSQTRLNYGYTF

clone size: NA
V gene: TRBV11-2
D gene: NA
J gene: TRBJ1-6
CDR3 DNA: TGTGCCAGCAGCCAAAGCGGGTTTTCGTCACCCCTCCACTTT
CDR3 protein: CASSQSGFSSPLHF

clone size: NA
V gene: TRBV30
D gene: NA
J gene: TRBJ2-3
CDR3 DNA: TGTGCCCTGGAGGCGGAGTCCACAGATACGCAGTATTTT
CDR3 protein: CALEAESTDTQYF

clone size: NA
V gene: TRBV7-9
D gene: TRBD2
J gene: TRBJ2-2
CDR3 DNA: TGTGCCAGCAGCTCACGAGCGGGGCCCGGGGAGCTGTTTTTT
CDR3 protein: CASSSRAGPGELFF

clone size: NA
V gene: TRBV24-1
D gene: NA
J gene: TRBJ1-2
CDR3 DNA: TGTGCCACCAGTGATTTTGGGGCTTCGTACTACTTC
CDR3 protein: CATSDFGASYYF

clone size: NA
V gene: TRBV18
D gene: NA
J gene: TRBJ2-7
CDR3 DNA: TGTGCCAGCTCACCACGCCGGGAATTCTCCTACGAGCAGTACTTC
CDR3 protein: CASSPRREFSYEQYF

clone size: NA
V gene: TRBV10-2
D gene: TRBD2
J gene: TRBJ2-7
CDR3 DNA: TGCGCCAGCAGTGAGAGCGTGGGAGGGCCTTACGAGCAGTACTTC
CDR3 protein: CASSESVGGPYEQYF

clone size: NA
V gene: TRBV6-1
D gene: TRBD1
J gene: TRBJ1-2
CDR3 DNA: TGTGCCAGCAGCGAAATAACAGGGGGCGCGATCTATGGCTACACCTTC
CDR3 protein: CASSEITGGAIYGYTF

clone size: NA
V gene: TRBV21-1
D gene: NA
J gene: TRBJ2-4
CDR3 DNA: TGTGCCAGCACCCCCCGTGGGAGACAGGGGGCCAAAAACATTCAGTACTTC
CDR3 protein: CASTPRGRQGAKNIQYF

clone size: NA
V gene: TRBV11-3
D gene: TRBD1
J gene: TRBJ2-1
CDR3 DNA: TGTGCCAGCAGCTTACCGGGACAGGGGAACAATGAGCAGTTCTTC
CDR3 protein: CASSLPGQGNNEQFF

clone size: once
V gene: TRBV2
D gene: TRBD1
J gene: TRBJ2-7
CDR3 DNA: TGTGCCAGCACCGGGACAGGGGCGGGGGAGCAGTACTTC
CDR3 protein: CASTGTGAGEQYF

clone size: once
V gene: TRBV7-8
D gene: TRBD2
J gene: TRBJ2-5
CDR3 DNA: TGTGCCAGCAGCTTAGTCGTCACGGGAGGAGAGACCCAGTACTTC
CDR3 protein: CASSLVVTGGETQYF

clone size: NA
V gene: TRBV27
D gene: NA
J gene: TRBJ2-3
CDR3 DNA: TGTGCCAGCAGTTTATATGCGCGGGCAGATACGCAGTATTTT
CDR3 protein: CASSLYARADTQYF

clone size: NA
V gene: TRBV19
D gene: TRBD1
J gene: TRBJ2-7
CDR3 DNA: TGTGCCAGTCGCGTGCGACAGGGGTCGTACGAGCAGTACTTC
CDR3 protein: CASRVRQGSYEQYF

clone size: NA
V gene: TRBV18
D gene: NA
J gene: TRBJ1-1
CDR3 DNA: TGTGCCAGCTCACCCTACAGGGATTTGGTCACTGAAGCTTTCTTT
CDR3 protein: CASSPYRDLVTEAFF

clone size: NA
V gene: TRBV30
D gene: NA
J gene: TRBJ1-1
CDR3 DNA: TGTGCCTGGAGTCAAGGAGGGAACACTGAAGCTTTCTTT
CDR3 protein: CAWSQGGNTEAFF

clone size: NA
V gene: TRBV4-1
D gene: NA
J gene: TRBJ1-5
CDR3 DNA: TGCGCCAGCAGCCAGGGGGGAGGGGATCAGCCCCAGCATTTT
CDR3 protein: CASSQGGGDQPQHF

clone size: once
V gene: TRBV3-1/TRBV3-2
D gene: TRBD2
J gene: TRBJ2-1
CDR3 DNA: TGTGCCAGCAGACAAGAAACTAGCGTTCTGGATGAGCAGTTCTTC
CDR3 protein: CASRQETSVLDEQFF

clone size: NA
V gene: TRBV21-1
D gene: NA
J gene: TRBJ1-3
CDR3 DNA: TGTGCCAGCAGCCCCTATCCGGGAAACACCATATATTTT
CDR3 protein: CASSPYPGNTIYF

clone size: NA
V gene: TRBV19
D gene: TRBD1
J gene: TRBJ1-5
CDR3 DNA: TGTGCCAGTAGTACCGCGGGACAGGGGTTCAATCAGCCCCAGCATTTT
CDR3 protein: CASSTAGQGFNQPQHF

clone size: NA
V gene: TRBV6-5
D gene: NA
J gene: TRBJ2-3
CDR3 DNA: TGTGCCAGCAGTATAGGGGGAGATACGCAGTATTTT
CDR3 protein: CASSIGGDTQYF

clone size: NA
V gene: TRBV3-1/TRBV3-2
D gene: NA
J gene: TRBJ1-2
CDR3 DNA: TGTGCCAGCAGCCCGGACGCAGGGGGCTACACCTTC
CDR3 protein: CASSPDAGGYTF

clone size: NA
V gene: TRBV5-4
D gene: TRBD1
J gene: TRBJ2-7
CDR3 DNA: TGTGCCAGCAGCTTAACAGGGGGGAACGAGCAGTACTTC
CDR3 protein: CASSLTGGNEQYF

clone size: NA
V gene: TRBV13
D gene: TRBD1
J gene: TRBJ1-1
CDR3 DNA: TGTGCCAGCAGCTCCGAAAGGACAGGGGGCATCACTGAAGCTTTCTTT
CDR3 protein: CASSSERTGGITEAFF

clone size: NA
V gene: TRBV2
D gene: TRBD1
J gene: TRBJ1-6
CDR3 DNA: TGTGCCAACGGGACAGGGGAGGAGGGGAATTCACCCCTCCACTTT
CDR3 protein: CANGTGEEGNSPLHF

clone size: NA
V gene: TRBV12-5
D gene: TRBD1
J gene: TRBJ1-1
CDR3 DNA: TGTGCTAGTGCCAGACAGGGGGTCTACACTGAAGCTTTCTTT
CDR3 protein: CASARQGVYTEAFF

clone size: once
V gene: TRBV6-5
D gene: NA
J gene: TRBJ2-5
CDR3 DNA: TGTGCCAGCCGCATAAGTATGGAGCAAGAGACCCAGTACTTC
CDR3 protein: CASRISMEQETQYF

clone size: NA
V gene: TRBV30
D gene: NA
J gene: TRBJ2-1
CDR3 DNA: TGTGCCTGGAGCCATTCAGGGGGGAGCTCCTACAATGAGCAGTTCTTC
CDR3 protein: CAWSHSGGSSYNEQFF

clone size: NA
V gene: TRBV5-6
D gene: TRBD1
J gene: TRBJ2-3
CDR3 DNA: TGTGCCAGCAGCCCGGACAGGGGAACAGATACGCAGTATTTT
CDR3 protein: CASSPDRGTDTQYF

clone size: NA
V gene: TRBV6-6
D gene: NA
J gene: TRBJ2-1
CDR3 DNA: TGTGCCAGCAGCCCGAGCCGCGATGAGCAGTTCTTC
CDR3 protein: CASSPSRDEQFF

clone size: NA
V gene: TRBV11-2
D gene: TRBD1
J gene: TRBJ1-1
CDR3 DNA: TGTGCCAGCAGCTTTGACAGGGGGCCTGAAGCTTTCTTT
CDR3 protein: CASSFDRGPEAFF

clone size: NA
V gene: TRBV2
D gene: NA
J gene: TRBJ1-2
CDR3 DNA: TGTGCCAGCAGTGTTGGCAGAACCTATGGCTACACCTTC
CDR3 protein: CASSVGRTYGYTF